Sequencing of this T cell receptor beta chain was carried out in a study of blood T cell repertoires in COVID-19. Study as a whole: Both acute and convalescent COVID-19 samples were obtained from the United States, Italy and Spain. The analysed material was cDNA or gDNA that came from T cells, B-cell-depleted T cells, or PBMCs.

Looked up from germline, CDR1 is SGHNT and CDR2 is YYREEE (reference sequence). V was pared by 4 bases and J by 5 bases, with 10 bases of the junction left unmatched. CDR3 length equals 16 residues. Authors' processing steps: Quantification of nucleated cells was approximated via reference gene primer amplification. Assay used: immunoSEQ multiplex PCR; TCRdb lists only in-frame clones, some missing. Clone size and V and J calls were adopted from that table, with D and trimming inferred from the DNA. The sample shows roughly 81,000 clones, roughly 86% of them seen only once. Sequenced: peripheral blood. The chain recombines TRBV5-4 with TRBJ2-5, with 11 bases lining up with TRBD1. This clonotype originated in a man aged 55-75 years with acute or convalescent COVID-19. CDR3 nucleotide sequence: TGTGCCAGCAGCGACCGGACAGGGGGCACCTTGGAGACCCAGTACTTC. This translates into CASSDRTGGTLETQYF.